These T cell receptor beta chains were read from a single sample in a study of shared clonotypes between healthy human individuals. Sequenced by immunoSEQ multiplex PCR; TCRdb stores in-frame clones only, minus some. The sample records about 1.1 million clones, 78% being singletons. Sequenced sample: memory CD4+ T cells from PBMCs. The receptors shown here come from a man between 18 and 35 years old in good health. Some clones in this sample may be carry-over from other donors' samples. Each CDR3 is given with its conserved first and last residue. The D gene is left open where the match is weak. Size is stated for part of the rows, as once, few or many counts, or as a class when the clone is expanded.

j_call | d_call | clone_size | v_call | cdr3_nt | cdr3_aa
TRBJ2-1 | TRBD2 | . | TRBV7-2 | TGTGCCAGCACCGTTGGGGGGGTCCGTTACAATGAGCAGTTCTTC | CASTVGGVRYNEQFF
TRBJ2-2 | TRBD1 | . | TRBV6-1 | TGTGCCAGCAGTGGGGACAGGGCTGGCACCGGGGAGCTGTTTTTT | CASSGDRAGTGELFF
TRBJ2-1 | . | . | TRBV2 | TGTGCCAGCAGTGAAGAGACTAAGACTGAGCAGTTCTTC | CASSEETKTEQFF
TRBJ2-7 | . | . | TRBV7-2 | TGTGCCAGCAGCCCCGGGTCTTGGGTCTCCTACGAGCAGTACTTC | CASSPGSWVSYEQYF
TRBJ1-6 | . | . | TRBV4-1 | TGCGCCAGCAGCCAAGAGGGGTTGGGGGGAAACTCCTATAATTCACCCCTCCACTTT | CASSQEGLGGNSYNSPLHF
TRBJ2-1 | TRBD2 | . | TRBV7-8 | TGTGCCAGCAGCTTATGGACTAGCTACAATGAGCAGTTCTTC | CASSLWTSYNEQFF
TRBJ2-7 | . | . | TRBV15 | TGTGCCACCAGCAGAGCCTGGGGATACGAGCAGTACTTC | CATSRAWGYEQYF
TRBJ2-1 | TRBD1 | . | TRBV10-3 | TGTGCCATCAGTTCGGGACAGGGGAGCAATGAGCAGTTCTTC | CAISSGQGSNEQFF
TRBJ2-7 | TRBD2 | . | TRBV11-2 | TGTGCCAGCAGCCCCACGGGGGGGAGTGAGCAGTACTTC | CASSPTGGSEQYF
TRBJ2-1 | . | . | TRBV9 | TGTGCCAGCAGCGTAGATTCAAGTGGCTCCTACAATGAGCAGTTCTTC | CASSVDSSGSYNEQFF
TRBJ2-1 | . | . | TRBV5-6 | TGTGCCAGCAGCTTTAGGCGGAGGGATTACAATGAGCAGTTCTTC | CASSFRRRDYNEQFF
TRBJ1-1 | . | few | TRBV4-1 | TGCGCCAGCAGCCAAGGGCTGAGGGTCACTGAAGCTTTCTTT | CASSQGLRVTEAFF
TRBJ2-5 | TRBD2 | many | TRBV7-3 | TGTGCCAGCAGTAAAAGCGGGGGCGGAGAGACCCAGTACTTC | CASSKSGGGETQYF
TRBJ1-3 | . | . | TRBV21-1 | TGTGCCAGCAGCCAGAACTCTGGAAACACCATATATTTT | CASSQNSGNTIYF
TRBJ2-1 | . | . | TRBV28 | TGTGCCAGCAGGGAAATGCCAGGGGTTGCGGATGAGCAGTTCTTC | CASREMPGVADEQFF
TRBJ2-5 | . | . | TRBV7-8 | TGTGCCAGCAGCCAAAGGGACTGGAAGCAAGAGACCCAGTACTTC | CASSQRDWKQETQYF
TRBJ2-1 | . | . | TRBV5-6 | TGTGCCAGCAGCTGGGGGGTAGCGGTCTACAATGAGCAGTTCTTC | CASSWGVAVYNEQFF
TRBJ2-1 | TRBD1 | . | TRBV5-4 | TGTGCCAGCAGCCTGGGACAGGGGACATACAATGAGCAGTTCTTC | CASSLGQGTYNEQFF
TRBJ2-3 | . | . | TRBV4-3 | TGCGCCAGCAGCCAACTAGCAGAGGGCACAGATACGCAGTATTTT | CASSQLAEGTDTQYF
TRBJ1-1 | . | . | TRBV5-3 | TGTGCCAGAAGCTCCCGGGGGGCTGGAGCGACTGAAGCTTTCTTT | CARSSRGAGATEAFF
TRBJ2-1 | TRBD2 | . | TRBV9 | TGTGCCAGCAGCGTAGGGGCTAGCGGGTGGAGCTCCTACAATGAGCAGTTCTTC | CASSVGASGWSSYNEQFF
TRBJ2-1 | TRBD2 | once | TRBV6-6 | TGTGCCAGCAGTTCCTCAGGACTAGCGGGTAACAATGAGCAGTTCTTC | CASSSSGLAGNNEQFF
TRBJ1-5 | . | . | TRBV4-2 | TGTGCCAGCAGCCAAGATCGGCAACTCAATCAGCCCCAGCATTTT | CASSQDRQLNQPQHF
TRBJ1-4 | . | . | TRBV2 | TGTGCCAGCAGGAGACATCTTAATGAAAAACTGTTTTTT | CASRRHLNEKLFF
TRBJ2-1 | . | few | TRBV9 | TGTGCCAGCAGCGGCGGGGACTCGACCCACAATGAGCAGTTCTTC | CASSGGDSTHNEQFF
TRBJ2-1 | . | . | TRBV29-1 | TGCAGCGACTGTTGTCCGGGCAATGAGCAGTTCTTC | CSDCCPGNEQFF
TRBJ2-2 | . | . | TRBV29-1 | TGCAGCGTTGGCGGGAAGTACACCGGGGAGCTGTTTTTT | CSVGGKYTGELFF
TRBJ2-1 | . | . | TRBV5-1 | TGCGCCAGCAGGGGGTCCTACAATGAGCAGTTCTTC | CASRGSYNEQFF
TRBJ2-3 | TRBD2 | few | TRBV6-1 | TGTGCCAGCAGTGAAGGTGCTAGCGGAAGCACAGATACGCAGTATTTT | CASSEGASGSTDTQYF
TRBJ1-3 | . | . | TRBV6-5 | TGTGCCAGCGGTAGACAGTCAAGAGGAAACACCATATATTTT | CASGRQSRGNTIYF
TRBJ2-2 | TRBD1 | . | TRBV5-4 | TGTGCCAGCAGGTTACAGGGGGCTGGGACCGGGGAGCTGTTTTTT | CASRLQGAGTGELFF
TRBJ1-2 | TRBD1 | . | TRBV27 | TGTGCCAGCAGTTTATCGCCGGGACAGGGTAACTATGGCTACACCTTC | CASSLSPGQGNYGYTF
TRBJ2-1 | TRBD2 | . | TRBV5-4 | TGTGCCAGCAGCTACGAGACTAGCGGGAGGTGGAATGAGCAGTTCTTC | CASSYETSGRWNEQFF
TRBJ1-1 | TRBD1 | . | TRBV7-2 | TGTGCCAGCAGCCGACCCCTCGGACAGGGAGTCCCTGAAGCTTTCTTT | CASSRPLGQGVPEAFF
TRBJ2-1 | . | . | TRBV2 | TGTGCCAGCAATAAGGAGGGTGGACCTGACAATGAGCAGTTCTTC | CASNKEGGPDNEQFF
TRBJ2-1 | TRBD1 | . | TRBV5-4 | TGTGCCAGCAGCCCCGGGACAGGGGCCTACAATGAGCAGTTCTTC | CASSPGTGAYNEQFF
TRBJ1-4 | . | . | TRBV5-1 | TGCGCCAGCAGCCTAGGGGACTTTAATGAAAAACTGTTTTTT | CASSLGDFNEKLFF
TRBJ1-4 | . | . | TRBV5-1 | TGCGCCAGCAGCTTGGAGCGGCTGGGGGGTAATGAAAAACTGTTTTTT | CASSLERLGGNEKLFF
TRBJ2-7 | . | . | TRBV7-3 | TGTGCCAGCAGCCCCCAGGTCGGGGCGTCCGAGCAGTACTTC | CASSPQVGASEQYF
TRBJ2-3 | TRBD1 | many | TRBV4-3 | TGCGCCAGCAGCCCCGGACAGGGTTCAGATACGCAGTATTTT | CASSPGQGSDTQYF
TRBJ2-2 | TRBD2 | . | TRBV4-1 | TGCGCCAGCAGCCAAGGCATAGCGGGATTTACCGGGGAGCTGTTTTTT | CASSQGIAGFTGELFF
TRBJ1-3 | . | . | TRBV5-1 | TGCGCCAGCAGCTTGGCCAGTGGAAACACCATATATTTT | CASSLASGNTIYF
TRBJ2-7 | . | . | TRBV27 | TGTGCCAGCACCCTAAGGGTGACAGGAGATTACAACTCCTACGAGCAGTACTTC | CASTLRVTGDYNSYEQYF
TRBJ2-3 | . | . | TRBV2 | TGTGCCAGCAGTGGACAGGAGATATTTGGTACGCAGTATTTT | CASSGQEIFGTQYF
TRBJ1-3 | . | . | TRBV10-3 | TGTGCCATCAGTGACGGAAACACCATATATTTT | CAISDGNTIYF
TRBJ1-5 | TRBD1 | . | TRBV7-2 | TGTGCCAGCAGCTTAGCGCAGGGACAGGGCCAGCCCCAGCATTTT | CASSLAQGQGQPQHF
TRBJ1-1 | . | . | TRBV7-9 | TGTGCCAGCAGCGACTTAGAGGGTGGCCGCACTGAAGCTTTCTTT | CASSDLEGGRTEAFF
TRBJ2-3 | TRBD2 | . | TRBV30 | TGTGCCTGGAGTGTACTACTAGCGGGAGGGGATACGCAGTATTTT | CAWSVLLAGGDTQYF
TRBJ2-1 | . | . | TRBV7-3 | TGTGCCAGCAGCCCGAGCGGCTCCTACAATGAGCAGTTCTTC | CASSPSGSYNEQFF
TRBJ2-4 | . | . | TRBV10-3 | TGTGCCATCAGTGATCCCGTAGCCAAAAACATTCAGTACTTC | CAISDPVAKNIQYF
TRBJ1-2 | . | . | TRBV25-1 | TGTGCCAGCAGTTGGTCAGGAGATGGCTACACCTTC | CASSWSGDGYTF
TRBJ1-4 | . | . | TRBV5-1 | TGCGCCAGCAGTTGGAGTTGGGGTGCAGAGGAAAAACTGTTTTTT | CASSWSWGAEEKLFF
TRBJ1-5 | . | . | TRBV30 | TGTGCCTGGAGTCCCAGGGCTTCAAATCAGCCCCAGCATTTT | CAWSPRASNQPQHF
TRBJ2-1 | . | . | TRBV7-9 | TGTGCCAGCGCCTCATCTAGGGGGGACCAGTTCTTC | CASASSRGDQFF
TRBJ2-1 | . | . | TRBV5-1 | TGCGCCAGCAGAGGGACACCGAGCTCCTACAATGAGCAGTTCTTC | CASRGTPSSYNEQFF